This entry is about one T cell receptor beta chain. This specimen comes from a study of T cell changes during pregnancy in multiple sclerosis. Sequencing was performed with immunoSEQ multiplex PCR; in TCRdb, only in-frame clones are kept and a portion is missing. Among nearly 110,000 clones listed, roughly 90% were seen once. The sequence was obtained from a female donor in good health, enrolled as a control in a pregnancy study. Sequences were derived from peripheral blood, sampled in the third trimester of pregnancy.

This CDR3 is CASSWTGAATGELFF. CDR3 in DNA: TGTGCCAGCAGTTGGACAGGGGCGGCCACCGGGGAGCTGTTTTTT. The gene calls are TRBV6-5 and TRBJ2-2; 9 positions agree with TRBD1. Trimming took 4 bases from V and 4 from J; bases not matched to a gene: 4. The germline gives CDR1 MNHEY, CDR2 SVGAGI. This CDR3 is built from 15 residues.